The rows below give T cell receptor beta chains drawn from one sample of a study of CD8 T cells in ankylosing spondylitis. TCRdb reprocessed the 5' RACE reads via MiXCR and lists one record per CDR3 protein. Found here are hundreds of thousands of distinct CDR3 sequences, about 15% of them singletons; the top ten hold approximately 0.97%. Sequencing was done on a sample of blood, either unsorted or a sorted T cell fraction (not recorded which). The receptors come from a male donor with ankylosing spondylitis. CDR3s include the opening cysteine and the closing phenylalanine or tryptophan. A D gene is named only where the DNA matches it firmly. The size field is filled for only some rows; it gives once, few, many or a size class.

CASSPGGGPYEQYF,TGTGCCAGCTCACCAGGCGGGGGGCCCTACGAGCAGTACTTC,TRBV18,few,TRBJ2-7,TRBD2
CASSPNLRGTEAFF,TGTGCCAGCAGCCCCAACCTCCGGGGCACTGAAGCTTTCTTT,TRBV2,few,TRBJ1-1,-
CAWSVRPGELFF,TGTGCCTGGAGTGTACGTCCCGGGGAGCTGTTTTTT,TRBV30,few,TRBJ2-2,-
CASSFAGTTAYEQYF,TGTGCCAGCAGTTTTGCCGGGACAACCGCCTACGAGCAGTACTTC,TRBV12-3/TRBV12-4,-,TRBJ2-7,-
CASSLIAGEAEAFF,TGTGCCAGCAGTTTGATTGCAGGGGAGGCTGAAGCTTTCTTT,TRBV12-3/TRBV12-4,-,TRBJ1-1,-
CSARESRREKLFF,TGCAGTGCTAGAGAATCCAGACGAGAAAAACTGTTTTTT,TRBV20-1,few,TRBJ1-4,-
CASSTGGFGNEQFF,TGTGCCAGCTCAACAGGGGGCTTTGGGAATGAGCAGTTCTTC,TRBV18,few,TRBJ2-1,TRBD1
CASRQAGTLSYNEQFF,TGTGCCAGCAGACAAGCCGGGACCCTCTCCTACAATGAGCAGTTCTTC,TRBV3-1,-,TRBJ2-1,-
CSVPPGQLGGETQYF,TGCAGCGTCCCACCAGGACAACTCGGTGGGGAGACCCAGTACTTC,TRBV29-1,few,TRBJ2-5,-
CASSLSVMETQYF,TGTGCCAGCAGCTTAAGCGTGATGGAGACCCAGTACTTC,TRBV7-2,few,TRBJ2-5,-
CSAAPWGVSGRREQFF,TGCAGTGCTGCCCCTTGGGGAGTGAGCGGGAGGAGGGAGCAGTTCTTC,TRBV20-1,few,TRBJ2-1,TRBD2
CSVGWGLAGTGELFF,TGCAGCGTTGGATGGGGGCTAGCCGGCACCGGGGAGCTGTTTTTT,TRBV29-1,-,TRBJ2-2,-
CASSVDPGQSTGNTIYF,TGTGCCAGCAGCGTAGACCCCGGACAGTCCACTGGAAACACCATATATTTT,TRBV9,-,TRBJ1-3,-
CSATGQGGSGYTF,TGCAGTGCTACCGGACAGGGTGGAAGCGGCTACACCTTC,TRBV20-1,-,TRBJ1-2,TRBD1
CASSTGSGGNQPQHF,TGTGCCAGCAGCACCGGGTCCGGGGGCAATCAGCCCCAGCATTTT,TRBV12-3/TRBV12-4,-,TRBJ1-5,-
CASSYGTPNPNTEALF,TGCGCCAGCAGCTACGGGACTCCCAACCCTAACACTGAAGCTCTCTTT,TRBV5-1,-,TRBJ1-1,-
CASSDRASNQPQHF,TGTGCCAGCAGTGACAGGGCGAGCAATCAGCCCCAGCATTTT,TRBV6-1,-,TRBJ1-5,-
CASSLTPARTDTQYF,TGTGCCAGCAGCTTAACCCCAGCCCGCACAGATACGCAGTATTTT,TRBV7-2,-,TRBJ2-3,-
CASRRTGGTNEKLFF,TGTGCCAGCAGAAGGACAGGGGGGACTAATGAAAAACTGTTTTTT,TRBV5-5,few,TRBJ1-4,TRBD1
CASSRVEGLGNQPQHF,TGTGCCAGCAGCAGAGTGGAGGGGTTAGGGAATCAGCCCCAGCATTTT,TRBV6-1,few,TRBJ1-5,-
CASGLLVHEQYF,TGTGCTAGTGGTCTACTTGTACACGAGCAGTACTTC,TRBV12-5,few,TRBJ2-7,-
CASSFGRRTEAFF,TGTGCCAGCAGTTTCGGGCGGCGGACTGAAGCTTTCTTT,TRBV28,few,TRBJ1-1,-
CSVPLGQGRTEAFF,TGCAGTGTACCCCTCGGACAGGGCCGAACTGAAGCTTTCTTT,TRBV20-1,-,TRBJ1-1,TRBD1
CASSHKQGPNIQYF,TGCGCCAGCAGCCACAAACAGGGACCCAACATTCAGTACTTC,TRBV4-1,few,TRBJ2-4,-
CASSEWDEQFF,TGTGCCAGCAGTGAATGGGATGAGCAGTTCTTC,TRBV28,many,TRBJ2-1,-
CASTPDGYNEGQFF,TGTGCCAGCACCCCAGACGGTTACAATGAGGGGCAGTTCTTC,TRBV12-3/TRBV12-4,many,TRBJ2-1,-
CASSSITTGITGELFF,TGTGCCAGCAGCTCCATAACGACAGGGATCACCGGGGAGCTGTTTTTT,TRBV7-6,-,TRBJ2-2,TRBD1
CASSFRTEQETQYF,TGTGCCAGCAGCTTTCGGACGGAACAAGAGACCCAGTACTTC,TRBV7-9,-,TRBJ2-5,-
CSVVDRVVPGANVLTF,TGCAGCGTTGTGGACAGGGTAGTTCCTGGGGCCAACGTCCTGACTTTC,TRBV29-1,many,TRBJ2-6,TRBD1
CATSDLSSGSDEQYF,TGTGCCACCAGTGATTTGTCTAGCGGGTCGGACGAGCAGTACTTC,TRBV24-1,few,TRBJ2-7,TRBD2
CASTTLDRGLIFF,TGTGCCAGCACAACCCTGGACAGGGGCCTTATCTTCTTT,TRBV18,few,TRBJ1-1,TRBD1
CASSPPFQDGQYF,TGTGCCAGCAGCCCTCCGTTTCAGGACGGGCAGTACTTC,TRBV4-2,few,TRBJ2-7,-
CASSLQAGGPGNEQFF,TGCGCCAGCAGCTTACAAGCGGGGGGGCCGGGGAATGAGCAGTTCTTC,TRBV5-1,-,TRBJ2-1,TRBD2
CASRKLRDNGEKLFF,TGTGCCAGCAGAAAACTCCGGGACAATGGTGAAAAACTGTTTTTT,TRBV11-2,-,TRBJ1-4,-
CASSSSGTYQETQYF,TGTGCCAGCAGTTCTAGCGGTACCTACCAAGAGACCCAGTACTTC,TRBV28,-,TRBJ2-5,TRBD2
CASSYSPGLSTDTQYF,TGTGCCAGCAGTTACTCACCGGGCTTGAGCACAGATACGCAGTATTTT,TRBV6-5,few,TRBJ2-3,-
CASSQDTTRQAFSGNTIYF,TGCGCCAGCAGCCAAGATACGACGAGACAGGCCTTCTCTGGAAACACCATATATTTT,TRBV4-1,-,TRBJ1-3,-
CASSLVLQGTGYTF,TGTGCCAGCAGCTTAGTCCTCCAGGGGACTGGCTACACCTTC,TRBV7-2,many,TRBJ1-2,-
CASSDGAAQTQYF,TGTGCCAGCAGTGATGGGGCAGCGCAGACCCAGTACTTC,TRBV2,-,TRBJ2-5,-
CSAKYRDRYNEQFF,TGCAGTGCTAAGTACCGGGACAGATACAATGAGCAGTTCTTC,TRBV20-1,many,TRBJ2-1,TRBD1
CASRAHTSSYEQYF,TGTGCCAGCCGCGCCCACACCAGCTCCTACGAGCAGTACTTC,TRBV6-1,-,TRBJ2-7,-
CSARDWRRPSLSSYNEQFF,TGCAGTGCTAGAGATTGGCGCAGGCCCTCTTTAAGCTCCTACAATGAGCAGTTCTTC,TRBV20-1,few,TRBJ2-1,-
CASSLDIRDSLAKNIQYF,TGTGCCAGCAGCTTAGATATAAGGGACTCCCTAGCCAAAAACATTCAGTACTTC,TRBV11-1,few,TRBJ2-4,-
CASSLTSSATNEQFF,TGTGCCAGCAGCTTAACGTCATCGGCTACCAATGAGCAGTTCTTC,TRBV7-3,-,TRBJ2-1,-
CASSRAGGPSYNEQFF,TGTGCCAGCAGCAGAGCGGGAGGTCCATCCTACAATGAGCAGTTCTTC,TRBV12-3/TRBV12-4,many,TRBJ2-1,TRBD2